Sequencing of this T cell receptor beta chain was carried out in a study of T cells after yellow fever vaccination. This clonotype occurred many times. Its antigen is still unknown. The germline V gene encodes CDR1 SGDLS and CDR2 YYNGEE. This CDR3 has 14 amino acids. Trimming pared 2 bases from V and 2 bases from J, leaving 8 bases between. One entry per CDR3 protein, called by TCRdb with MiXCR from the 5' RACE reads. The table shows 300,000 to 400,000 distinct CDR3 sequences, with more than 8.5% occurring only once. Study conclusions and caveats: Abundant clonotypes from the bulk population could get into FACS-sorted repertoires as contaminants.

This TCR was sampled from a man aged 18 to 30 who received the YFV17D yellow fever vaccine. This rearrangement joins TRBV9 to TRBJ2-1, with unresolved D. The source material was PBMCs, sampled on the day of the first yellow fever vaccination. CDR3 region: CASSVSQPYNEQFF. The CDR3 nucleotides read TGTGCCAGCAGCGTCTCCCAACCCTACAATGAGCAGTTCTTC. The full variable domain, its missing parts supplied by reference TRBV9 and TRBJ2-1, is DSGVTQTPKHLITATGQRVTLRCSPRSGDLSVYWYQQSLDQGLQFLIQYYNGEERAKGNILERFSAQQFPDLHSELNLSSLELGDSALYFCASSVSQPYNEQFFGPGTRLTVL.